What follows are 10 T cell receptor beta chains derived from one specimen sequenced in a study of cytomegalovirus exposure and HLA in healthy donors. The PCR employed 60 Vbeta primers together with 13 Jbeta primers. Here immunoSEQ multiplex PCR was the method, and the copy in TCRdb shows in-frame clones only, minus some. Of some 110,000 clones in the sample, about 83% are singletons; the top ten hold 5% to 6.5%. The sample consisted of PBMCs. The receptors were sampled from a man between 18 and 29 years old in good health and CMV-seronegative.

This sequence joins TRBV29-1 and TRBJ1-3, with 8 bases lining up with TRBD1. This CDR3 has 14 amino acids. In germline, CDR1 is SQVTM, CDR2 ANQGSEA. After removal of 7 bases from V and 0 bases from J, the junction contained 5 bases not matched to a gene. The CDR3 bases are TGCAGCGCCACAGGGGGGGACTCTGGAAACACCATATATTTT. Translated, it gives CSATGGDSGNTIYF. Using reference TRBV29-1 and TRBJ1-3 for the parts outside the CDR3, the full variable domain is SAVISQKPSRDICQRGTSLTIQCQVDSQVTMMFWYRQQPGQSLTLIATANQGSEATYESGFVIDKFPISRPNLTFSTLTVSNMSPEDSSIYLCSATGGDSGNTIYFGEGSWLTVV.

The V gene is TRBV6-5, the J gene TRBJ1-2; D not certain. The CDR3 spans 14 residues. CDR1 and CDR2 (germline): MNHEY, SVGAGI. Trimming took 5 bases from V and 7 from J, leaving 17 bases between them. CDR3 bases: TGTGCCAGCAGTGAACGATCACTCATCCGTGGCTACACCTTC. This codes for CASSERSLIRGYTF.

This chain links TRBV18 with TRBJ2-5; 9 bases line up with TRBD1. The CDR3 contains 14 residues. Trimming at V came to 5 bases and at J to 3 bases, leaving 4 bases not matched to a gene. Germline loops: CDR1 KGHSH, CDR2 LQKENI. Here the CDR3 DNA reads TGTGCCAGCTCAGTTACAGGGGGCGAAGAGACCCAGTACTTC. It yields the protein CASSVTGGEETQYF.

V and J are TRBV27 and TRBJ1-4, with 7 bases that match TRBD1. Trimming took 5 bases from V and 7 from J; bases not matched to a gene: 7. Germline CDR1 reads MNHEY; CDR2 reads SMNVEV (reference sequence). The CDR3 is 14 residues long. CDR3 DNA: TGTGCCAGCAGTGTAACAGGGGCTAGTGAAAAACTGTTTTTT. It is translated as CASSVTGASEKLFF.

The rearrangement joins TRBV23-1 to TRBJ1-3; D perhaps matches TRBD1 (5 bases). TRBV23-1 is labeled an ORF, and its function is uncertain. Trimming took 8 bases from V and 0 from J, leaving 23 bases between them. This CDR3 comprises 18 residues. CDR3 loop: CASPAWTPQSSSGNTIYF. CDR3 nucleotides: TGCGCCAGCCCCGCGTGGACACCGCAATCAAGCTCTGGAAACACCATATATTTT.

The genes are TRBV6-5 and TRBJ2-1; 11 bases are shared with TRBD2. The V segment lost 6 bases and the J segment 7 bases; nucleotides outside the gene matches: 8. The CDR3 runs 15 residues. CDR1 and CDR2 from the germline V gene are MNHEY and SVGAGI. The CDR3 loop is CASRRGLADLNEQFF. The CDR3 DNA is TGTGCCAGCAGGAGGGGACTAGCGGACCTAAATGAGCAGTTCTTC.

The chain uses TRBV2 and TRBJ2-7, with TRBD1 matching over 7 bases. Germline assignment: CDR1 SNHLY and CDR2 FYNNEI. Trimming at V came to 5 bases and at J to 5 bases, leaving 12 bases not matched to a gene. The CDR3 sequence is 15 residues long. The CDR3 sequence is CASSHPGQSVDEQYF. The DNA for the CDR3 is TGTGCCAGCAGTCACCCGGGACAGTCAGTGGACGAGCAGTACTTC.

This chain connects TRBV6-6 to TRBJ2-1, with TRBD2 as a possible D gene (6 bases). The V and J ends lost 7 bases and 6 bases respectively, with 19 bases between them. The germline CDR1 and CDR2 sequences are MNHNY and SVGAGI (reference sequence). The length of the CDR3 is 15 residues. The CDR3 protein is CASNPFSGGGNEQFF. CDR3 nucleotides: TGTGCCAGCAACCCCTTCTCCGGGGGAGGCAATGAGCAGTTCTTC.

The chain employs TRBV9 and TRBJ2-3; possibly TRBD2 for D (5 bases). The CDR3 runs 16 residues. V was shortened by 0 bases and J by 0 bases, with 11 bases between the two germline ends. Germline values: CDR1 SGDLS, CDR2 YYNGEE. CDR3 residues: CASSVGGSESTDTQYF. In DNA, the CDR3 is TGTGCCAGCAGCGTAGGTGGTAGCGAAAGCACAGATACGCAGTATTTT.

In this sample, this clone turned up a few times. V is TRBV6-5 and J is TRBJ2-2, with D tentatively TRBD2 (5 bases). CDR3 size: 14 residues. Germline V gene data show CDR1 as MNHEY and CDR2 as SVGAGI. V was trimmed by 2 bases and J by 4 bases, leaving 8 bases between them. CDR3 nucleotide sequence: TGTGCCAGCAGTTACGACCTAGCCACCGGGGAGCTGTTTTTT. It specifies CASSYDLATGELFF.